This TCR beta chain was captured in a study of blood T cell repertoires in COVID-19. Whole-study context: Samples of COVID-19 (acute and convalescent) were obtained from the United States, Italy and Spain. PBMCs, B-cell-depleted T cells, or T cells provided the cDNA or gDNA that made up the material.

Trimming shortened V by 2 bases and J by 4 bases, and 15 bases separated the two germline ends. The CDR3 loop spans 15 amino acids. From germline, CDR1 is SGHRS and CDR2 YFSETQ. Study processing details: Scientists estimated how many nucleated cells there were by amplifying reference gene primers. Clones were read by immunoSEQ multiplex PCR, and TCRdb kept only the in-frame ones, dropping some. V, J and clone size reflect that table, while D and trimming were determined from the DNA. The sample lists some 57,000 clones, about 83% occurring once. V and J are TRBV5-1 and TRBJ1-2; a possible D gene is TRBD1 (6 bases). The source material was peripheral blood. The receptor's source is a woman aged 80 or over with acute or convalescent COVID-19. The CDR3 protein is CASSLGQPPSYGYTF. CDR3 bases: TGCGCCAGCAGCTTAGGACAGCCCCCTTCCTATGGCTACACCTTC.